This TCR beta chain was retrieved from a study of technical replicates of blood from a handful of donors. The CDR3 is 13 residues long. V gave up 0 bases and J gave up 13 bases, with 13 bases separating them. Germline CDR1 reads SGHNT; CDR2 reads YENEEA. The repertoire was sequenced with immunoSEQ multiplex PCR; TCRdb's copy has only in-frame clones and lacks some. The sample has tens of thousands of clones, about nine tenths seen once. This chain connects TRBV11-3 to TRBJ2-1; D unclear. This TCR was recovered from a human donor in good health. Sequenced material: T cells isolated from PBMCs. The CDR3 DNA reads as TGTGCCAGCAGCTTAGATTTCTCAGAGACTCAGTTCTTC. Its translation: CASSLDFSETQFF.